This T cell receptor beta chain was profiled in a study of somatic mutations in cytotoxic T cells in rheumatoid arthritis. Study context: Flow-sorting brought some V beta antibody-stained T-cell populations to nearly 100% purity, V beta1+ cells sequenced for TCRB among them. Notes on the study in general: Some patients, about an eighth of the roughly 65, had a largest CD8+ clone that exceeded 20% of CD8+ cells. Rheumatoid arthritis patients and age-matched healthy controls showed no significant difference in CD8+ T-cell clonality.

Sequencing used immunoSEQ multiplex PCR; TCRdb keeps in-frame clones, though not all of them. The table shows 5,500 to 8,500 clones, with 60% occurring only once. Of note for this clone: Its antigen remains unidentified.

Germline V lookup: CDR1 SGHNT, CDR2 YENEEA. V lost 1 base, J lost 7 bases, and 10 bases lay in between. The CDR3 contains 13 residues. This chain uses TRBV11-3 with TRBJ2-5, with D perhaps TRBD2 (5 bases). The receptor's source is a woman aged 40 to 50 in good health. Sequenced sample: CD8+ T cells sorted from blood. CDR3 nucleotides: TGTGCCAGCAGCTTAGGCGAAAGCGGGACCCAGTACTTC. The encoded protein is CASSLGESGTQYF.